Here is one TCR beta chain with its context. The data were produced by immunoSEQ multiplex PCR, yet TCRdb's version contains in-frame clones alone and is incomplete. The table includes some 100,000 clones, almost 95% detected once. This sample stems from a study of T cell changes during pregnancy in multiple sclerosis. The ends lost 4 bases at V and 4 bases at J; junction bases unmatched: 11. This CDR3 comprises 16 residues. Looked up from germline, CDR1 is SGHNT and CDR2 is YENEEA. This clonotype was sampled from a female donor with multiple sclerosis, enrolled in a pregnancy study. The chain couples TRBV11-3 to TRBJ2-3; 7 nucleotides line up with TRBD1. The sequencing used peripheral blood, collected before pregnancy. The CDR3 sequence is CASSSRGLQGSDTQYF. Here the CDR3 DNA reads TGTGCCAGCAGCTCTAGAGGGTTACAGGGGTCAGATACGCAGTATTTT.